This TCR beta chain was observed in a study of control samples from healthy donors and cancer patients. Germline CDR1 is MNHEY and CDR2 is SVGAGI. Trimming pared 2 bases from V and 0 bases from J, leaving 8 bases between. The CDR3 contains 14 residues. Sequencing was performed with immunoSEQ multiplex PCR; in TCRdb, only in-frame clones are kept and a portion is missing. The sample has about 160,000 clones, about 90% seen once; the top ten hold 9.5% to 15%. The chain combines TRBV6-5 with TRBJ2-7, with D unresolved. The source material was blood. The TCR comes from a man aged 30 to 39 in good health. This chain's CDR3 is CASSYRLYSYEQYF. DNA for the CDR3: TGTGCCAGCAGTTACAGGTTATACTCCTACGAGCAGTACTTC.